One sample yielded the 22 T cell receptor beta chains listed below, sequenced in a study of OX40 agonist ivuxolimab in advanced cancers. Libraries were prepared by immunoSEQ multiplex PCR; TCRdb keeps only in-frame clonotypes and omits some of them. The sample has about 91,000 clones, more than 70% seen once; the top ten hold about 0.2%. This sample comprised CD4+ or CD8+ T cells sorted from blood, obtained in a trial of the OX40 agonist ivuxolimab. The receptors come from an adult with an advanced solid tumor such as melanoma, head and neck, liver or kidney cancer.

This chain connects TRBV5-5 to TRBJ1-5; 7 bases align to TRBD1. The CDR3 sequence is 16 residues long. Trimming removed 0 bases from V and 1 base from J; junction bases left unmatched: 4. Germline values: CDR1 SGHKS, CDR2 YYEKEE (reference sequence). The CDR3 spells CASSLEGGWSNQPQHF. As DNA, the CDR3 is TGTGCCAGCAGCTTGGAAGGGGGCTGGAGCAATCAGCCCCAGCATTTT.

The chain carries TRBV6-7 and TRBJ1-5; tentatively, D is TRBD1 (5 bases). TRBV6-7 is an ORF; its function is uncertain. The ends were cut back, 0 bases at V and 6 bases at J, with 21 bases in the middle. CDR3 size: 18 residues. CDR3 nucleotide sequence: TGTGCCAGCAGTTACTCTGGGGCGGGTTGGCCTAACGGTCAGCCCCAGCATTTT. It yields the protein CASSYSGAGWPNGQPQHF.

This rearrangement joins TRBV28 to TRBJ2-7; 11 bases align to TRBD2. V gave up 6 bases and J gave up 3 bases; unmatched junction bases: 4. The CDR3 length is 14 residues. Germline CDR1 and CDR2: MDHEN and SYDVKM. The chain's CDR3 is CASRLAGASYEQYF. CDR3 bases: TGTGCCAGCAGACTAGCGGGGGCCAGCTACGAGCAGTACTTC.

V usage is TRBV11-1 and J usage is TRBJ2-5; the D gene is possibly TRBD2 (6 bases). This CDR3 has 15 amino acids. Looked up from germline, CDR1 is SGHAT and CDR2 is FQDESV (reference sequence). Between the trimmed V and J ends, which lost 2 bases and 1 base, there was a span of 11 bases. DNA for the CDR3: TGTGCCAGCAGCTTACACCGGGACTCCCAAGAGACCCAGTACTTC. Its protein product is CASSLHRDSQETQYF.

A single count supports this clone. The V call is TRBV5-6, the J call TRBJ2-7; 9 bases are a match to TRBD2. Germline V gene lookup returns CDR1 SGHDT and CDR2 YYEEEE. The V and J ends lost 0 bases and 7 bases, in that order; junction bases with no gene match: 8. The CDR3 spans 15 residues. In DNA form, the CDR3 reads TGTGCCAGCAGCTTGGAGGTAGCGGGAGTCGGGGAGCAGTACTTC. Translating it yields CASSLEVAGVGEQYF.

The CDR3 sequence is CASSKALTQESGLHEQYV. The CDR3 bases are TGTGCCAGCAGCAAAGCGCTAACCCAGGAGTCAGGCCTACACGAGCAGTACGTC. The gene calls are TRBV21-1 and TRBJ2-7. TRBV21-1 is termed a pseudogene. The CDR3 is made up of 18 amino acids.

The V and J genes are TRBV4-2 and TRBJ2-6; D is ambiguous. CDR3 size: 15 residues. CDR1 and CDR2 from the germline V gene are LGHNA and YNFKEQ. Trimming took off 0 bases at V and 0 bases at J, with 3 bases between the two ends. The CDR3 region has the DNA TGTGCCAGCAGCCAAGAGGGCTCTGGGGCCAACGTCCTGACTTTC. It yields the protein CASSQEGSGANVLTF.

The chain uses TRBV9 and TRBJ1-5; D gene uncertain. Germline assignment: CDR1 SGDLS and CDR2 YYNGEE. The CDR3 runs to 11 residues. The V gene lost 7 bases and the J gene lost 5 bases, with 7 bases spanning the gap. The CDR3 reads CASGSDQPQHF. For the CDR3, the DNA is TGTGCCAGCGGGTCCGATCAGCCCCAGCATTTT.

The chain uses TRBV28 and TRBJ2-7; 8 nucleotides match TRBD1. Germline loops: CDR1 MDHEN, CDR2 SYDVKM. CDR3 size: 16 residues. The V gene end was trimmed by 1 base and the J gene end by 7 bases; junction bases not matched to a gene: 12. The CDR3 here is CASSLYVIGTGVEQYF. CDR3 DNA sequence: TGTGCCAGCAGTTTATATGTCATCGGGACAGGTGTTGAGCAGTACTTC.

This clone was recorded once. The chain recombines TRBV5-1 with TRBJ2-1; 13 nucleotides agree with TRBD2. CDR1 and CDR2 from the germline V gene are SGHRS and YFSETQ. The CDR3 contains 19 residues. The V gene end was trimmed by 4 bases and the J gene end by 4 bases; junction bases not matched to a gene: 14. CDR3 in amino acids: CASSPLPLLAGGTYNEQFF. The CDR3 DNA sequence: TGCGCCAGCAGCCCGCTTCCCTTACTAGCGGGGGGGACATACAATGAGCAGTTCTTC.

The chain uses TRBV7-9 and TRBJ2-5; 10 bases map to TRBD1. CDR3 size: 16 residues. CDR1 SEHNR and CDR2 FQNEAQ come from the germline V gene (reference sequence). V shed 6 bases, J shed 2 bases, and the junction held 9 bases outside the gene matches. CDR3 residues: CASREDRGRIQETQYF. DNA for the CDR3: TGTGCCAGCAGAGAAGACAGGGGGCGAATACAAGAGACCCAGTACTTC.

The CDR3, as DNA: TGTGCCAGCAGCCTCGCAGGGGCCTCCTCTTACGAGCAGTACGTC. Translating gives CASSLAGASSYEQYV. The rearrangement uses TRBV5-4 and TRBJ2-7; tentatively, D is TRBD1 (6 bases). The CDR3 has 15 amino acids. Per germline, CDR1 SGHNT and CDR2 YYREEE (reference sequence). The V gene lost 4 bases and the J gene lost 4 bases, with 18 bases spanning the gap.

CDR3 sequence (DNA): TGCGCCAGCACCCGGGGGGGGACAGATACGCAGTATTTT. Translating it yields CASTRGGTDTQYF. The V call is TRBV5-1, the J call TRBJ2-3, with 8 positions matching TRBD2. J gave up 3 bases and V 6 bases, and 3 bases lay outside the gene matches. The CDR3 covers 13 residues. Germline V gene data show CDR1 as SGHRS and CDR2 as YFSETQ.

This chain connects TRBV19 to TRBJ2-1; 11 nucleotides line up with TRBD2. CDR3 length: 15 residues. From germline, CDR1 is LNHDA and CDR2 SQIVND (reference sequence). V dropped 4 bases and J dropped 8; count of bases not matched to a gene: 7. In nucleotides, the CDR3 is TGTGCCAGTAGTACGTTAGCGGGGGGGCCATATGAGCAGTTCTTC. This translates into CASSTLAGGPYEQFF.

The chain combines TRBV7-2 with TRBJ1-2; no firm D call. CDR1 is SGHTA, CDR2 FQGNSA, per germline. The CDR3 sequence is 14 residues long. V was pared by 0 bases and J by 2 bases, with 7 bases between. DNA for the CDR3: TGTGCCAGCAGCTTAGCCGCGGGGAACTATGGCTACACCTTC. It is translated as CASSLAAGNYGYTF.

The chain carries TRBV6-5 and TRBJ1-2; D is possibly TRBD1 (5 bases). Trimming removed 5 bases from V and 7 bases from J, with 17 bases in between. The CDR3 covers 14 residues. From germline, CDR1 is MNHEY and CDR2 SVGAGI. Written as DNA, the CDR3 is TGTGCCAGCAGTCCAGGGACTCTGGGTAGTGGCTACACCTTC. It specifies CASSPGTLGSGYTF.

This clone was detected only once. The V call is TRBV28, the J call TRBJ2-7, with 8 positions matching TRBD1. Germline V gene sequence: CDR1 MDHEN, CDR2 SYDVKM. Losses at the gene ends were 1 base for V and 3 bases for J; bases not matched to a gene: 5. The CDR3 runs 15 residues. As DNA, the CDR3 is TGTGCCAGCAGTTTATATCGGACAGGGCTCTACGAGCAGTACTTC. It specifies CASSLYRTGLYEQYF.

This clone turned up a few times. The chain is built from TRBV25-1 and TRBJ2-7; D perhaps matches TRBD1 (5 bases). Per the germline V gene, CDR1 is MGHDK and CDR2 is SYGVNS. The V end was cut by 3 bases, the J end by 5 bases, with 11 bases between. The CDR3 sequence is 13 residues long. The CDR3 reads CASSDRARDEQYF. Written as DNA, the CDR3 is TGTGCCAGCAGTGACAGGGCAAGGGACGAGCAGTACTTC.

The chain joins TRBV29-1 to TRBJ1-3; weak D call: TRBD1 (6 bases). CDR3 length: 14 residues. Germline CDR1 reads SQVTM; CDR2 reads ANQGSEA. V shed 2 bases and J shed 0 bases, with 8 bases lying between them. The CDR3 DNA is TGCAGCGTTGAAATGGGGGCCTCTGGAAACACCATATATTTT. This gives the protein CSVEMGASGNTIYF.

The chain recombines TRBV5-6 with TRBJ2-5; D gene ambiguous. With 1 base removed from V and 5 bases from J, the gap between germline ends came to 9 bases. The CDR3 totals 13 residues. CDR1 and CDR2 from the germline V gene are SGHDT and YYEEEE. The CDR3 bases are TGTGCCAGCAGCTTGTCCGGAAGGGAGACCCAGTACTTC. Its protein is CASSLSGRETQYF.

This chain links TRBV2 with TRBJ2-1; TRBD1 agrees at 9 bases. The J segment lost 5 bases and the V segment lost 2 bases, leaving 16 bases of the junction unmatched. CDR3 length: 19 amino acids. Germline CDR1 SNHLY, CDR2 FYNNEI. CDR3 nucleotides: TGTGCCAGCAGTGAAACGATCCCCCCCCCGGACAGGGGTCACAATGAGCAGTTCTTC. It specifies CASSETIPPPDRGHNEQFF.

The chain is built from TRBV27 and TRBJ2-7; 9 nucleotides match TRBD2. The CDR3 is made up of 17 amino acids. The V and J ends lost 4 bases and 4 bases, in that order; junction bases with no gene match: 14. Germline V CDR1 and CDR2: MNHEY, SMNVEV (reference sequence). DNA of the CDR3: TGTGCCAGCAGTTCTCGAGGCGCGGGGGGGCTAGAGTACGAGCAGTACGTC. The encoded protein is CASSSRGAGGLEYEQYV.